Below are 30 T cell receptor beta chains sequenced from a single sample in a study of cytomegalovirus exposure and HLA in healthy donors. PCR involved 60 Vbeta and 13 Jbeta primers. Here immunoSEQ multiplex PCR was the method, and the copy in TCRdb shows in-frame clones only, minus some. The top ten clones hold roughly 1.9% of a sample with 150,000 or so clones, about 85% of them seen once. Sequenced sample: PBMCs. Source of these receptors: a man aged 18 to 30 in good health and CMV-seronegative.

The V call is TRBV29-1, the J call TRBJ2-5; possible D gene TRBD1, 6 bases. The CDR3 contains 12 residues. Germline values: CDR1 SQVTM, CDR2 ANQGSEA. The germline V and J ends were trimmed by 4 bases and 6 bases, with 12 bases remaining between them. The CDR3 sequence is CSVGQAEKTQYF. In DNA, the CDR3 is TGCAGCGTTGGACAGGCTGAGAAGACCCAGTACTTC.

The J gene is TRBJ2-7, the V gene TRBV20-1; D is unresolved. CDR1 DFQATT and CDR2 SNEGSKA come from the germline V gene (reference sequence). The CDR3 is 11 amino acids. The V gene lost 1 base and the J gene lost 2 bases, with 3 bases spanning the gap. Here the CDR3 reads CSARAAYEQYF. The CDR3 DNA sequence: TGCAGTGCTAGAGCTGCCTACGAGCAGTACTTC.

The V gene is TRBV7-6, the J gene TRBJ2-6; D remains ambiguous. Looked up from germline, CDR1 is SGHVS and CDR2 is FNYEAQ. The V end lost 10 bases, the J end lost 2 bases, and 9 bases lay between the germline ends. The CDR3 is 13 residues long. DNA for the CDR3: TGTGCCACCGATAGCCCTGGGGCCAACGTCCTGACTTTC. Amino acid sequence: CATDSPGANVLTF.

The V and J genes are TRBV15 and TRBJ2-5; the match to TRBD2 covers 12 bases. Germline loops: CDR1 LNHNV, CDR2 YYDKDF (reference sequence). The V and J ends lost 0 bases and 0 bases, in that order; junction bases with no gene match: 11. This CDR3 has 20 residues. CDR3 in DNA: TGTGCCACCAGCAGAGACCCCGGGACTAGCGGGCCATCGTACCAAGAGACCCAGTACTTC. This gives the protein CATSRDPGTSGPSYQETQYF.

This clone has only a few counts. The chain links TRBV29-1 to TRBJ1-4, with 9 bases identical to TRBD1. The CDR3 contains 16 residues. V gave up 1 base and J gave up 2 bases; unmatched junction bases: 5. Germline CDR1 is SQVTM and CDR2 is ANQGSEA. CDR3 sequence: CSVEGEQGATNEKLFF. CDR3 DNA sequence: TGCAGCGTTGAAGGCGAACAGGGGGCCACTAATGAAAAACTGTTTTTT.

In regard to this clone: The same CDR3 also results from other DNA sequences found in this sample. CDR3 nucleotides: TGTGCCAGCAGTCGGGACAGGGGCTATGGCTACACCTTC. It is translated as CASSRDRGYGYTF. The chain recombines TRBV6-5 with TRBJ1-2; 10 positions match TRBD1. The CDR3 has 13 residues. Germline CDR1 reads MNHEY; CDR2 reads SVGAGI. After removal of 5 bases from V and 4 bases from J, the junction contained 1 base not matched to a gene.

V and J are TRBV7-9 and TRBJ1-1; possibly TRBD1 for D (6 bases). Germline CDR1 SEHNR, CDR2 FQNEAQ (reference sequence). The CDR3 sequence is 14 residues long. V was pared by 1 base and J by 7 bases, with 13 bases between. The CDR3 sequence: CASSLGQVTDEAFF. CDR3 DNA: TGTGCCAGCAGCTTAGGACAGGTAACCGATGAAGCTTTCTTT.

V and J are TRBV18 and TRBJ1-2, with a weak D call TRBD1 (5 bases). V was trimmed by 6 bases and J by 2 bases, leaving 10 bases between them. This CDR3 comprises 13 residues. The germline V gene has CDR1 KGHSH and CDR2 LQKENI. The CDR3 bases are TGTGCCAGCTCCTCGACAGACAACTATGGCTACACCTTC. Translated, it gives CASSSTDNYGYTF.

The DNA for the CDR3 is TGTGCCAGCAGCGTAGCGGCAGATAGCGGAACCCTAGCCAAAAACATTCAGTACTTC. Protein product: CASSVAADSGTLAKNIQYF. The chain recombines TRBV9 with TRBJ2-4; possible D gene TRBD2, 6 bases. Germline V gene data show CDR1 as SGDLS and CDR2 as YYNGEE. V dropped 0 bases and J dropped 0 bases, with 19 bases sitting between them. This CDR3 contains 19 residues. Based on the CDR3 plus reference TRBV9 and TRBJ2-4, the full variable domain is DSGVTQTPKHLITATGQRVTLRCSPRSGDLSVYWYQQSLDQGLQFLIQYYNGEERAKGNILERFSAQQFPDLHSELNLSSLELGDSALYFCASSVAADSGTLAKNIQYFGAGTRLSVL.

The V call is TRBV11-3, the J call TRBJ2-3; possible D gene TRBD1, 5 bases. From germline, CDR1 is SGHNT and CDR2 YENEEA. The CDR3 has 15 amino acids. V was shortened by 3 bases and J by 4 bases, with 14 bases between the two germline ends. The CDR3: CASSFGSTVSDTQYF. CDR3 in DNA: TGTGCCAGCAGCTTCGGGTCGACAGTCTCAGATACGCAGTATTTT.

The genes are TRBV6-5 and TRBJ1-1; maybe TRBD1 (5 bases). Trimming took 7 bases from V and 3 from J, leaving 6 bases between them. CDR3 length: 11 residues. Germline CDR1 is MNHEY and CDR2 is SVGAGI. This CDR3 reads CASTRDTEAFF. CDR3 nucleotide sequence: TGTGCCAGCACCAGGGACACTGAAGCTTTCTTT.

The chain employs TRBV6-1 and TRBJ1-5; 8 positions match TRBD1. This CDR3 has 15 amino acids. From germline, CDR1 is MNHNS and CDR2 SASEGT. V gave up 3 bases and J gave up 4 bases; unmatched junction bases: 5. As DNA, the CDR3 is TGTGCCAGCAGTGAGGGGACAGGATTTAATCAGCCCCAGCATTTT. Translation: CASSEGTGFNQPQHF.

The rearrangement joins TRBV7-9 to TRBJ2-1, with TRBD1 matching 9 bases. CDR1 is SEHNR and CDR2 is FQNEAQ in the germline V gene (reference sequence). The CDR3 contains 15 residues. The ends lost 1 base at V and 8 bases at J; junction bases unmatched: 6. CDR3 DNA: TGTGCCAGCAGCTTAGGGACAGGGGTAGGCGATGAGCAGTTCTTC. It translates to CASSLGTGVGDEQFF. Supplemented by reference TRBV7-9 and TRBJ2-1, the full variable domain reads DTGVSQNPRHKITKRGQNVTFRCDPISEHNRLYWYRQTLGQGPEFLTYFQNEAQLEKSRLLSDRFSAERPKGSFSTLEIQRTEQGDSAMYLCASSLGTGVGDEQFFGPGTRLTVL.

This chain connects TRBV6-1 to TRBJ1-6; D is ambiguous. The ends were cut back, 10 bases at V and 6 bases at J, with 19 bases in the middle. Germline-derived CDR1 and CDR2 are MNHNS and SASEGT. This CDR3 is built from 15 residues. The CDR3 nucleotides are TGTGCCACGTTCGGAGGTCTCCTAAGTAATTCACCCCTCCACTTT. Amino acids: CATFGGLLSNSPLHF.

This clone occurred once. V and J are TRBV27 and TRBJ2-1; 8 bases match TRBD2. The CDR3 runs 13 residues. CDR1 and CDR2 (germline): MNHEY, SMNVEV (reference sequence). Losses at the gene ends were 5 bases for V and 8 bases for J; bases not matched to a gene: 5. The CDR3 loop is CASSRGLAHEQFF. The CDR3 bases are TGTGCCAGCAGTCGAGGACTAGCCCATGAGCAGTTCTTC.

This clone showed up just a few times. The J gene is TRBJ1-1, the V gene TRBV12-5; the match to TRBD1 covers 9 bases. The CDR3 covers 12 residues. Germline CDR1 and CDR2: LGHNT and FRNRAP. Losses at the gene ends were 5 bases for V and 7 bases for J; bases not matched to a gene: 2. The CDR3: CASGQGQGEAFF. The CDR3 nucleotides are TGTGCTAGTGGTCAGGGACAGGGTGAAGCTTTCTTT.

The gene calls are TRBV7-9 and TRBJ1-1; D remains ambiguous. The germline V and J ends were trimmed by 4 bases and 2 bases, with 20 bases remaining between them. The CDR3 has 17 residues. The germline CDR1 and CDR2 sequences are SEHNR and FQNEAQ (reference sequence). In DNA, the CDR3 is TGTGCCAGCAGCTCATACCCCCGACATGGGAGAAACACTGAAGCTTTCTTT. Its translation is CASSSYPRHGRNTEAFF.

The chain carries TRBV7-9 and TRBJ2-5, with D possibly being TRBD1 (7 bases). The DNA matches TRBJ2-7 better at its end, which makes the J call doubtful. Germline V CDR1 and CDR2: SEHNR, FQNEAQ (reference sequence). The CDR3 sequence is 16 residues long. In DNA form, the CDR3 reads TGTGCCAGCAGCGAAACCGGGGGACAGAGCTCCTACGAGCAGTACTTC. It translates to CASSETGGQSSYEQYF.

The chain links TRBV5-1 to TRBJ2-5; D is possibly TRBD2 (5 bases). The CDR3 has 14 amino acids. V lost 4 bases and J lost 2, with 12 bases in between. Germline assignment: CDR1 SGHRS and CDR2 YFSETQ. CDR3 region: CASSQSGYQETQYF. The DNA of the CDR3 is TGCGCCAGCAGCCAAAGCGGATATCAAGAGACCCAGTACTTC.

This clone was seen once. The chain couples TRBV6-1 to TRBJ2-3; D not resolved. The V gene's germline CDR1 is MNHNS and CDR2 SASEGT. Trimming left V 6 bases short and J 6 bases short, with 16 bases between. The CDR3 has 14 residues. The CDR3 reads CASRSNPGRDTQYF. CDR3 bases: TGTGCCAGCAGATCTAACCCGGGTCGGGATACGCAGTATTTT.

V usage is TRBV6-5 and J usage is TRBJ2-7; 8 nucleotides agree with TRBD1. Germline V gene sequence: CDR1 MNHEY, CDR2 SVGAGI. The CDR3 has 15 amino acids. V shed 2 bases and J 4 bases; nucleotides not matched to a gene: 7. In nucleotides, the CDR3 is TGTGCCAGCAGTTACGGAGGGCAGGGGGCTTACGAGCAGTACTTC. Translation: CASSYGGQGAYEQYF.

This chain uses TRBV5-1 with TRBJ1-2; no firm D call. V was cut by 4 bases and J by 1 base, with 11 bases left in between. The CDR3 has 14 residues. Looked up from germline, CDR1 is SGHRS and CDR2 is YFSETQ. The CDR3 coding sequence is TGCGCCAGCAGCCCGCCCACAGTTAACTATGGCTACACCTTC. Translated: CASSPPTVNYGYTF.

The V call is TRBV28, the J call TRBJ2-1; perhaps TRBD1 as D (5 bases). Germline V gene data show CDR1 as MDHEN and CDR2 as SYDVKM. The CDR3 runs to 13 residues. The V and J ends lost 5 bases and 4 bases respectively, with 9 bases between them. CDR3 nucleotides: TGTGCCAGCAGTCCTACAGGATACAATGAGCAGTTCTTC. This encodes CASSPTGYNEQFF.

This chain links TRBV29-1 with TRBJ2-5, with 8 nucleotides matching TRBD2. This CDR3 comprises 15 residues. CDR1 and CDR2 (germline): SQVTM, ANQGSEA. The ends lost 0 bases at V and 9 bases at J; junction bases unmatched: 12. This CDR3 reads CSVEEAREGPLSQYF. In DNA, the CDR3 is TGCAGCGTTGAAGAAGCTCGGGAGGGCCCCTTATCCCAGTACTTC.

The chain joins TRBV2 to TRBJ2-7, with 7 bases lining up with TRBD1. The CDR3 is 14 residues long. The germline V gene encodes CDR1 SNHLY and CDR2 FYNNEI. V shed 5 bases, J shed 2 bases, and the junction held 6 bases outside the gene matches. This chain's CDR3 is CASSTPTGPYEQYF. CDR3 DNA sequence: TGTGCCAGCAGTACCCCGACAGGGCCCTACGAGCAGTACTTC.

CDR3 DNA: TGTGCCAGCAGGGGGGACAGCTCCTACGAGCAGTACTTC. Its translation is CASRGDSSYEQYF. The chain has TRBV7-9 and TRBJ2-7; 7 bases fit TRBD1. This CDR3 contains 13 residues. J gave up 0 bases and V 6 bases, and 2 bases lay outside the gene matches. The germline gives CDR1 SEHNR, CDR2 FQNEAQ (reference sequence).

The V call is TRBV27, the J call TRBJ2-7; 8 bases fit TRBD2. CDR3 length: 16 amino acids. Germline V gives CDR1 MNHEY, CDR2 SMNVEV (reference sequence). V lost 5 bases to trimming and J lost 2 bases; unmatched junction nucleotides: 11. The CDR3 protein is CASSREDGLATYEQYF. The CDR3 DNA follows: TGTGCCAGCAGTCGCGAGGACGGACTAGCTACCTACGAGCAGTACTTC.

The rearrangement joins TRBV15 to TRBJ2-1, with D possibly matching TRBD1 (6 bases). The CDR3 contains 16 residues. V gave up 0 bases and J gave up 5 bases, with 14 bases separating them. Germline-derived CDR1 and CDR2 are LNHNV and YYDKDF (reference sequence). CDR3 coding DNA: TGTGCCACCAGCAGAGATCCCCGGGACAAACACAATGAGCAGTTCTTC. Amino acid sequence: CATSRDPRDKHNEQFF.

The chain links TRBV11-3 to TRBJ2-3, with D possibly TRBD2 on 6 matching bases. Germline values: CDR1 SGHNT, CDR2 YENEEA. The ends were cut back, 4 bases at V and 6 bases at J, with 14 bases in the middle. The CDR3 covers 14 residues. The CDR3 is CASSSERGLDTQYF. Here the CDR3 DNA reads TGTGCCAGCAGCTCCGAACGGGGGTTGGATACGCAGTATTTT.

This chain's CDR3 is CASGAPSEQFF. Here the CDR3 DNA reads TGTGCTAGTGGCGCTCCCAGTGAGCAGTTCTTC. V gene TRBV12-5 combines with J gene TRBJ2-1; the D is unclear. CDR1 is LGHNT and CDR2 is FRNRAP in the germline V gene. This CDR3 has 11 residues. Trimming stripped 6 bases from V and 9 bases from J, with 9 bases between. Based on the CDR3 plus reference TRBV12-5 and TRBJ2-1, the full variable domain is DARVTQTPRHKVTEMGQEVTMRCQPILGHNTVFWYRQTMMQGLELLAYFRNRAPLDDSGMPKDRFSAEMPDATLATLKIQPSEPRDSAVYFCASGAPSEQFFGPGTRLTVL.